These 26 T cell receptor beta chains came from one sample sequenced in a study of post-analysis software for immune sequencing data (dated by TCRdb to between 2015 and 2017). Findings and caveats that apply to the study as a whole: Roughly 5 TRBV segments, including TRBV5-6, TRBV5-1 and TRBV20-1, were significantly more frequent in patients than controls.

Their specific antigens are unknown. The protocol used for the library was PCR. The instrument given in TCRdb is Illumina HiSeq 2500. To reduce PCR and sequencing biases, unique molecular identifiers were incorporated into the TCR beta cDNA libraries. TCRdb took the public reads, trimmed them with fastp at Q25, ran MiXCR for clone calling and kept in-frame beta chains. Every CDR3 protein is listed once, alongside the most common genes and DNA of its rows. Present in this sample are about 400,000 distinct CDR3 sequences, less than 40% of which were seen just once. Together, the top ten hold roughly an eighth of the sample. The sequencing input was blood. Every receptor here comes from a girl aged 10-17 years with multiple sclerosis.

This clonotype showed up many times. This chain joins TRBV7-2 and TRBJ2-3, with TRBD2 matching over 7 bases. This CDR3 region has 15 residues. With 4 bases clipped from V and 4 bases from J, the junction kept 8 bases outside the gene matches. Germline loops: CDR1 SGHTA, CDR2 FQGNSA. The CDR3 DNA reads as TGTGCCAGCAGCTCGACTAGCATATCGGCAGATACGCAGTATTTT. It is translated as CASSSTSISADTQYF.

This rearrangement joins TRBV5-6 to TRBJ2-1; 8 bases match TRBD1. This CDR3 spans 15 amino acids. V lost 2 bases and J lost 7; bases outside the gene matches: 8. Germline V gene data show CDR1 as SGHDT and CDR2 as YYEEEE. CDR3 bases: TGTGCCAGCAGCTTCGAGACAGGGGTAGAAAATGAGCAGTTCTTC. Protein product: CASSFETGVENEQFF.

The CDR3 DNA sequence: TGTGCCAGCGGGGGAAACTACGAGCAGTACTTC. It encodes CASGGNYEQYF. This chain links TRBV2 with TRBJ2-7, with D perhaps given as TRBD1 or TRBD2 (5 bases each). There are 11 residues in the CDR3. From germline, CDR1 is SNHLY and CDR2 FYNNEI. Deletions cut 8 bases from V and 3 bases from J, with 8 bases between.

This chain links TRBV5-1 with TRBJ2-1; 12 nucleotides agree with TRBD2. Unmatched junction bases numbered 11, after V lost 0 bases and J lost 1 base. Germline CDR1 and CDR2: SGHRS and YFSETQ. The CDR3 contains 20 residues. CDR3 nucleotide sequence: TGCGCCAGCAGCTTGGGGTCCGTAACTAGCGGGGGGAGGTCCTACAATGAGCAGTTCTTC. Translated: CASSLGSVTSGGRSYNEQFF.

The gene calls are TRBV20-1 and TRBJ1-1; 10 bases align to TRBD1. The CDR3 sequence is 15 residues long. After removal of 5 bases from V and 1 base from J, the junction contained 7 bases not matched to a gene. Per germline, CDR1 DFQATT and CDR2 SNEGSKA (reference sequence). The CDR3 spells CSAGSRDRGNTEAFF. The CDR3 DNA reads TGCAGTGCTGGGTCCCGGGACAGGGGGAACACTGAAGCTTTCTTT.

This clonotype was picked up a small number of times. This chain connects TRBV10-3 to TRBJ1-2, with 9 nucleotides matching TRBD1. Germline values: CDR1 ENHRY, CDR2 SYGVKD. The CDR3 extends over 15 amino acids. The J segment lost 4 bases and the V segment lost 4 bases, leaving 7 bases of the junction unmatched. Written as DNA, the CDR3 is TGTGCCATCAGTGCAAGGGGACAGGGTACCTATGGCTACACCTTC. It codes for CAISARGQGTYGYTF.

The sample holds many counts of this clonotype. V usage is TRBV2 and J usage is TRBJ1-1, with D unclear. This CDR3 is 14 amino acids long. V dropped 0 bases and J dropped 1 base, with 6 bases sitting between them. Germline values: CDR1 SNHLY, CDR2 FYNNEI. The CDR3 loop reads CASSEALGNTEAFF. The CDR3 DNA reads TGTGCCAGCAGTGAAGCGCTTGGGAACACTGAAGCTTTCTTT.

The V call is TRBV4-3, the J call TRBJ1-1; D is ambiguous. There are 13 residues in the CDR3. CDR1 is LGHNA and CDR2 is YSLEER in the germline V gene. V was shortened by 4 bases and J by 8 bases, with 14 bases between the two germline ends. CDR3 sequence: CASSPRIHLEAFF. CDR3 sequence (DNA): TGCGCCAGCAGCCCGCGCATCCACCTGGAAGCTTTCTTT.

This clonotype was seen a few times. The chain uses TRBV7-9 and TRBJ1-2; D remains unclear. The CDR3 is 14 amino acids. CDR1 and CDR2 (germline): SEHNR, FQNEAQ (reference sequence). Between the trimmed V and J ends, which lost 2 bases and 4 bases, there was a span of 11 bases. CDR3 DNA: TGTGCCAGCAGCTTAATGGCTTGGTCCTATGGCTACACCTTC. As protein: CASSLMAWSYGYTF.

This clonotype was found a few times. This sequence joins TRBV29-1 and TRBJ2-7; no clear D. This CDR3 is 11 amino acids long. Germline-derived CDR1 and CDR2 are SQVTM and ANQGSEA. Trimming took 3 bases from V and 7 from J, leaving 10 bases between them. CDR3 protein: CSVDTAGEQYF. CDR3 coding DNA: TGCAGCGTTGACACGGCTGGGGAGCAGTACTTC.

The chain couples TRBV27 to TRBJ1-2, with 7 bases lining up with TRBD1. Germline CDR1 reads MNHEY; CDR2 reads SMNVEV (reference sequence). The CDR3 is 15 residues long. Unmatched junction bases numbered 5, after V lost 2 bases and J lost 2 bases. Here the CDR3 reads CASSLVAGGNYGYTF. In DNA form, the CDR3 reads TGTGCCAGCAGTTTAGTGGCAGGGGGGAACTATGGCTACACCTTC.

The CDR3: CASRRQGVILYTGELFF. CDR3 nucleotide sequence: TGTGCCAGCAGGCGACAGGGGGTGATATTATACACCGGGGAGCTGTTTTTT. The V call is TRBV6-1, the J call TRBJ2-2; TRBD1 agrees at 9 bases. This CDR3 spans 17 amino acids. Germline V gene lookup returns CDR1 MNHNS and CDR2 SASEGT. Losses at the gene ends were 6 bases for V and 3 bases for J; bases not matched to a gene: 11.

The CDR3 here is CASSYPGTGGMNTEAFF. CDR3 coding DNA: TGTGCCAGCAGTTACCCGGGGACAGGGGGCATGAACACTGAAGCTTTCTTT. The chain is built from TRBV6-5 and TRBJ1-1, with TRBD1 identical over 12 bases. V lost 2 bases to trimming and J lost 0 bases; unmatched junction nucleotides: 4. CDR1 MNHEY and CDR2 SVGAGI come from the germline V gene. This CDR3 is 17 amino acids long.

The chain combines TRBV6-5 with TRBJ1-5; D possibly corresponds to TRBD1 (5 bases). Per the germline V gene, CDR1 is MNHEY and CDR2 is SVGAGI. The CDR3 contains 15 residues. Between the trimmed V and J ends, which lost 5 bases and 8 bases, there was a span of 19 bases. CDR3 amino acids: CASSTNQGFKEPQHF. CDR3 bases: TGTGCCAGCAGTACAAATCAGGGTTTCAAAGAGCCCCAGCATTTT.

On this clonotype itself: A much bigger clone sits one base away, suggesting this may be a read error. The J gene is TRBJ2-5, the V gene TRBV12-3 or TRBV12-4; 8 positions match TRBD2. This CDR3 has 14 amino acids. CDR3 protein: CASSFGGGQEAQYF. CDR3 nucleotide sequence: TGTGCCAGCAGTTTTGGCGGGGGGCAAGAGGCCCAGTACTTC.

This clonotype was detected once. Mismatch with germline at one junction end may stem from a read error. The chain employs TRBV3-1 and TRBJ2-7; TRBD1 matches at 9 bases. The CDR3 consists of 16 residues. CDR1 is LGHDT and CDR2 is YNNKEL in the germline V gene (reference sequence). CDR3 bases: TGTGCCGGCAGCCAAACCCATGGACAGGGGAACTACGAGCAGTACTTC. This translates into CAGSQTHGQGNYEQYF.

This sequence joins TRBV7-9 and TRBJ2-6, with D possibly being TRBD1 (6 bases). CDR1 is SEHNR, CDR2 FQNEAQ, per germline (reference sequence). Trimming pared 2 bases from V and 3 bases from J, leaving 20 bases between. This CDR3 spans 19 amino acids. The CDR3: CASSLTRDTPFYGANVLTF. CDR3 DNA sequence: TGTGCCAGCAGCTTAACCCGGGACACCCCTTTCTATGGGGCCAACGTCCTGACTTTC.

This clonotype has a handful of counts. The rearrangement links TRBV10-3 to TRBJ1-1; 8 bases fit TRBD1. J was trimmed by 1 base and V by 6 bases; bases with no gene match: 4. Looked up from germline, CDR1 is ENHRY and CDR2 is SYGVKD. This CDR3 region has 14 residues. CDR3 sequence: CAISPTGENTEAFF. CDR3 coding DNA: TGTGCCATCAGCCCGACAGGGGAGAACACTGAAGCTTTCTTT.

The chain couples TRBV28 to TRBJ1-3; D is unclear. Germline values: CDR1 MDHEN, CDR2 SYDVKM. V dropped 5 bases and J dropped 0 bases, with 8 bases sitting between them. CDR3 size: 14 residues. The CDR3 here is CASSPQDSGNTIYF. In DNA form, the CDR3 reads TGTGCCAGCAGTCCTCAGGACTCTGGAAACACCATATATTTT.

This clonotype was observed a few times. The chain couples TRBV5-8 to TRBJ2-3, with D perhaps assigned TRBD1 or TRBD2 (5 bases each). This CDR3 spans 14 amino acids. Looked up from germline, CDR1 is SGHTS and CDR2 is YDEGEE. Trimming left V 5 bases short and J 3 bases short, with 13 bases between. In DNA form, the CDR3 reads TGTGCCAGCAGGAGGGAGAGGACAACAGATACGCAGTATTTT. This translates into CASRRERTTDTQYF.

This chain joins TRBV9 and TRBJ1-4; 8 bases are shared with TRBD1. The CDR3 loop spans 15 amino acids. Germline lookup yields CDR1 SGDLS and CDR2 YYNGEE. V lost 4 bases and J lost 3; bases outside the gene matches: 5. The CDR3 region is CASSPWDRPNEKLFF. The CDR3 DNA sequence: TGTGCCAGCAGCCCCTGGGACAGGCCTAATGAAAAACTGTTTTTT.

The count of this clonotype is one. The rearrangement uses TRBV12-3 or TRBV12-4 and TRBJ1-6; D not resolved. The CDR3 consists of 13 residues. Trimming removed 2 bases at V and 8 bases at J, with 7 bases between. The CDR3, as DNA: TGTGCCAGCAGTTTACCCGGCTATTCACCCCTCCACTTT. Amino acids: CASSLPGYSPLHF.

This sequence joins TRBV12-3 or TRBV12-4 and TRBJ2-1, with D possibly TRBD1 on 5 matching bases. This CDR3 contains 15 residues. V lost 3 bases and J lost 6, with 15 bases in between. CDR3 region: CASSFRQNFPNEQFF. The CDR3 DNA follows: TGTGCCAGCAGTTTTCGACAGAATTTCCCCAATGAGCAGTTCTTC.

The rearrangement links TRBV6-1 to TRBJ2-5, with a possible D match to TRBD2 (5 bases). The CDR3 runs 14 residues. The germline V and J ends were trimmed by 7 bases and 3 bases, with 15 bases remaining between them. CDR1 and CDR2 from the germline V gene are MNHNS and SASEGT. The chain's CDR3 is CASKQGGPEETQYF. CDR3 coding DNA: TGTGCCAGCAAGCAAGGCGGGCCTGAAGAGACCCAGTACTTC.

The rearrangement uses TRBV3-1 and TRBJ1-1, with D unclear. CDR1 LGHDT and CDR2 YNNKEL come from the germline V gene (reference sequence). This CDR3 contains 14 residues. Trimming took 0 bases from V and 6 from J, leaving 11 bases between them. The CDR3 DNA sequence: TGTGCCAGCAGCCAAGATCAGGTCCGGGCTGAAGCTTTCTTT. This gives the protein CASSQDQVRAEAFF.

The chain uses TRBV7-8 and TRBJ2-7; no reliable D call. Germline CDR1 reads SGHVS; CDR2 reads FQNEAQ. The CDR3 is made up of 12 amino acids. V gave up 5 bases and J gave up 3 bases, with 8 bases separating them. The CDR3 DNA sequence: TGTGCCAGCAGCCCCCTTATCTACGAGCAGTACTTC. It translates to CASSPLIYEQYF.